Listed here are 8 T cell receptor beta chains from one sample, sequenced in a study of OX40 agonist ivuxolimab in advanced cancers. TCRdb's table, derived via immunoSEQ multiplex PCR, lists solely in-frame clones and lacks some. The sample holds 5,400 or so clones; around 64% are singletons and the top ten take around 50%. The sample here was CD4+ or CD8+ T cells sorted from blood, taken in a trial of the OX40 agonist ivuxolimab. The origin of the receptors is an adult with an advanced solid tumor such as melanoma, head and neck, liver or kidney cancer.

This chain links TRBV27 with TRBJ1-5, with D maybe TRBD1 (5 bases). Trimming removed 2 bases at V and 6 bases at J, with 14 bases between. This CDR3 comprises 15 residues. Per the germline V gene, CDR1 is MNHEY and CDR2 is SMNVEV (reference sequence). Here the CDR3 reads CASSLSLGGAQPQHF. The CDR3 DNA is TGTGCCAGCAGTTTAAGTTTGGGGGGTGCTCAGCCCCAGCATTTT.

About this clone: This sample also contains other DNA sequences that code for the same CDR3. The CDR3 protein is CASRPGLGAGEQYF. DNA for the CDR3: TGTGCCAGCAGGCCGGGCCTAGGAGCGGGCGAGCAGTACTTC. The V and J genes are TRBV28 and TRBJ2-7; maybe TRBD2 (6 bases). Trimming removed 6 bases from V and 6 bases from J, with 18 bases in between. The CDR3 runs to 14 residues. The germline gives CDR1 MDHEN, CDR2 SYDVKM.

This chain links TRBV5-5 with TRBJ2-7, with no clear D. Trimming took off 2 bases at V and 2 bases at J, with 11 bases between the two ends. Germline values: CDR1 SGHKS, CDR2 YYEKEE (reference sequence). CDR3 size: 14 residues. As DNA, the CDR3 is TGTGCCAGCAGCTTAGAGCGCCTCACCTACGAGCAGTACTTC. Encoded protein: CASSLERLTYEQYF.

About this clone: A single base is all that separates this from a far larger clone, so a read error is likely. V and J are TRBV4-2 and TRBJ2-7, with D possibly matching TRBD1 (6 bases). This CDR3 comprises 16 residues. Germline-derived CDR1 and CDR2 are LGHNA and YNFKEQ. Trimming removed 1 base at V and 0 bases at J, with 13 bases between. The CDR3 DNA sequence: TGTGCCAGCAGCCAAGTGTCTACAGGGAGCTCCTACGAGCAGTACTTC. Translating it yields CASSQVSTGSSYEQYF.

The V call is TRBV9, the J call TRBJ1-2; 8 positions match TRBD1. J gave up 9 bases and V 4 bases, and 11 bases lay outside the gene matches. Germline V gives CDR1 SGDLS, CDR2 YYNGEE. The length of the CDR3 is 14 residues. The CDR3 reads CASSPRDRPGSYTF. Written as DNA, the CDR3 is TGTGCCAGCAGCCCCAGGGACAGGCCTGGAAGCTACACCTTC.

J is TRBJ2-3 and V is TRBV11-3, with D unclear. This CDR3 comprises 14 residues. In germline, CDR1 is SGHNT, CDR2 YENEEA. V was shortened by 0 bases and J by 7 bases, with 11 bases between the two germline ends. The CDR3 sequence is CASSLDEAANTQYF. The CDR3 DNA follows: TGTGCCAGCAGCTTAGATGAGGCAGCTAATACGCAGTATTTT.

This chain links TRBV27 with TRBJ1-1; tentatively, D is TRBD1 (6 bases). Germline loops: CDR1 MNHEY, CDR2 SMNVEV (reference sequence). The CDR3 runs to 13 residues. V lost 6 bases and J lost 5, with 13 bases in between. CDR3 in DNA: TGTGCCAGCAGGGGGGGGCTGCGGACTGAAGCTTTCTTT. This sequence encodes CASRGGLRTEAFF.

The chain is built from TRBV19 and TRBJ2-3; the match to TRBD2 covers 7 bases. The CDR3 length is 16 residues. The germline gives CDR1 LNHDA, CDR2 SQIVND (reference sequence). Unmatched junction bases numbered 11, after V lost 7 bases and J lost 1 base. CDR3 coding DNA: TGTGCCAGTAAGAGTCTAGCGGAATTCGGCACAGATACGCAGTATTTT. Translation gives CASKSLAEFGTDTQYF.